The T cell receptor beta chain described here comes from a study of OX40 agonist ivuxolimab in advanced cancers. Across the study: Ivuxolimab was administered intravenously to patients at 0.01 to 10 mg/kg every 2 weeks.

The repertoire was sequenced with immunoSEQ multiplex PCR; TCRdb's copy has only in-frame clones and lacks some. The table includes 99,000 or so clones, roughly 91% detected once. V was shortened by 6 bases and J by 3 bases, with 11 bases between the two germline ends. The CDR3 spans 13 residues. The germline V gene has CDR1 MNHNS and CDR2 SASEGT. This sequence originates from an adult with an advanced solid tumor such as melanoma, head and neck, liver or kidney cancer. J is TRBJ1-1 and V is TRBV6-1; D uncertain. The specimen comprised CD4+ or CD8+ T cells sorted from blood, sampled in a trial of the OX40 agonist ivuxolimab. DNA of the CDR3: TGTGCCAGCAGCTTCCGGGTAGACACTGAAGCTTTCTTT. Residues: CASSFRVDTEAFF.